Listed here is a single TCR beta chain. The antigen is unknown. Germline CDR1 and CDR2: MNHEY and SVGAGI. V was cut by 0 bases and J by 7 bases, with 8 bases left in between. This CDR3 contains 13 residues. This entry comes from a study of blood T cells in healthy people across ages. Study-wide results and limits: From one million sequenced T cells, diversity estimates were lower bounds.

A second about 6 to 12 cycle PCR used barcoded and J-beta primers. Each cDNA molecule, via a template-switch adaptor with 12 random nucleotides, was tagged. TCRdb re-called the 5' RACE reads with MiXCR, one entry per CDR3 protein. This table has approximately 780,000 distinct CDR3 sequences, roughly 24% appearing once. The data were also submitted as part of a second study, on T cells of mothers and their children. That publication notes: cDNA was synthesized from all extracted RNA at roughly 1.5 ug per reaction. Per child, roughly 3 million TCR beta CDR3 reads were obtained, against over 8.5 million per mother.

This clonotype originated in a boy under 18 in good health. The sequencing input was blood. J is TRBJ2-3 and V is TRBV6-5; no definite D call. CDR3 bases: TGTGCCAGCAGTTACTCAGGCCTAAATACGCAGTATTTT. Protein: CASSYSGLNTQYF.